One and the same sample provided the 24 T cell receptor beta chains below, sequenced in a study of fetal regulatory T cell absence and autoimmunity. The data were produced by immunoSEQ multiplex PCR, yet TCRdb's version contains in-frame clones alone and is incomplete. The table lists 95,000 to 100,000 clones, approximately 75% of them singletons. The sample comprised pancreas tissue. The receptors come from a male donor with IPEX syndrome.

This clone has just one count. The CDR3 loop is CASSWGAEAFF. Here the CDR3 DNA reads TGTGCCAGCAGCTGGGGGGCTGAAGCTTTCTTT. This rearrangement joins TRBV5-4 to TRBJ1-1; TRBD1 is a possible D gene (5 bases). CDR1 is SGHNT, CDR2 YYREEE, per germline (reference sequence). Deletions cut 3 bases from V and 6 bases from J, with 6 bases between. This CDR3 spans 11 amino acids.

The rearrangement joins TRBV7-2 to TRBJ1-6; TRBD1 matches 7 bases. V lost 1 base to trimming and J lost 4 bases; unmatched junction nucleotides: 1. Germline V gives CDR1 SGHTA, CDR2 FQGNSA. There are 15 residues in the CDR3. CDR3 nucleotide sequence: TGTGCCAGCAGCTTAGAGACAGGGTATAATTCACCCCTCCACTTT. Amino acids: CASSLETGYNSPLHF.

This clone came up once. The V gene is TRBV6-5, the J gene TRBJ2-1; D gene unclear. Germline assignment: CDR1 MNHEY and CDR2 SVGAGI. The length of the CDR3 is 16 residues. V lost 0 bases and J 7 bases, leaving 16 bases between the germline ends. The DNA of the CDR3 is TGTGCCAGCAGTTACTCTAATGGACGGGCCCCTAATGAGCAGTTCTTC. It codes for CASSYSNGRAPNEQFF.

The DNA of the CDR3 is TGTGCCATCGGACAGTCCTCCTACGAGCAGTACTTC. This sequence encodes CAIGQSSYEQYF. The gene calls are TRBV10-3 and TRBJ2-7; weak D call: TRBD1 (6 bases). This CDR3 region has 12 residues. The germline V gene encodes CDR1 ENHRY and CDR2 SYGVKD. V shed 8 bases and J shed 0 bases, with 8 bases lying between them.

This chain connects TRBV4-1 to TRBJ1-3; D uncertain. Germline assignment: CDR1 MGHRA and CDR2 YSYEKL. The CDR3 sequence is 14 residues long. V was trimmed by 2 bases and J by 0 bases, leaving 5 bases between them. CDR3 in DNA: TGCGCCAGCAGCCAACGGATCTCTGGAAACACCATATATTTT. Translating gives CASSQRISGNTIYF.

The CDR3 DNA follows: TGTGCCAGCAGTTACCGTCTAACGGACAGGGTGTACGAGCAGTACTTC. As protein: CASSYRLTDRVYEQYF. V gene TRBV6-5 combines with J gene TRBJ2-7, with TRBD1 matching over 8 bases. The trim removed 2 bases at V and 4 bases at J, leaving 10 bases unmatched. CDR1 and CDR2 (germline): MNHEY, SVGAGI. CDR3 length: 16 residues.

The table lists this clone with a few counts. CDR3 in amino acids: CASSGDSQFYGYTF. CDR3 DNA: TGTGCCAGCAGTGGGGACAGCCAATTCTATGGCTACACCTTC. The chain combines TRBV2 with TRBJ1-2, with TRBD1 matching 7 bases. Germline V gene data show CDR1 as SNHLY and CDR2 as FYNNEI. The CDR3 runs 14 residues. J was trimmed by 4 bases and V by 4 bases; bases with no gene match: 6. The whole variable domain, remainder taken from reference TRBV2 and TRBJ1-2, is EPEVTQTPSHQVTQMGQEVILRCVPISNHLYFYWYRQILGQKVEFLVSFYNNEISEKSEIFDDQFSVERPDGSNFTLKIRSTKLEDSAMYFCASSGDSQFYGYTFGSGTRLTVV.

The CDR3 region is CASSLTTSGVANAGELFF. The DNA for the CDR3 is TGCGCCAGCAGCCTTACGACTAGCGGGGTCGCAAACGCCGGGGAGCTGTTTTTT. The chain combines TRBV4-1 with TRBJ2-2; 11 nucleotides align to TRBD2. The CDR3 has 18 amino acids. Per the germline V gene, CDR1 is MGHRA and CDR2 is YSYEKL. Trimming at V came to 4 bases and at J to 6 bases, leaving 13 bases not matched to a gene.

The V call is TRBV7-2, the J call TRBJ1-5; 10 positions agree with TRBD1. The germline V gene has CDR1 SGHTA and CDR2 FQGNSA. V was pared by 5 bases and J by 7 bases, with 14 bases of the junction left unmatched. CDR3 size: 17 residues. The CDR3: CASSQAGQGPGRQPQHF. CDR3 nucleotides: TGTGCCAGCAGCCAAGCGGGACAGGGGCCGGGTAGGCAGCCCCAGCATTTT.

CDR3 residues: CAERPSGGSGRTDTQYF. The CDR3 nucleotides read TGCGCCGAGCGTCCTAGCGGGGGGTCGGGAAGGACAGATACGCAGTATTTT. The rearrangement uses TRBV4-1 and TRBJ2-3; 11 nucleotides match TRBD2. Germline V lookup: CDR1 MGHRA, CDR2 YSYEKL. V shed 11 bases, J shed 3 bases, and the junction held 16 bases outside the gene matches. The CDR3 totals 17 residues.

The CDR3 here is CASSPNRVYGYTF. CDR3 sequence (DNA): TGTGCCAGCAGCCCCAACAGGGTGTATGGCTACACCTTC. The chain carries TRBV6-5 and TRBJ1-2, with a weak D call TRBD1 (6 bases). The V gene's germline CDR1 is MNHEY and CDR2 SVGAGI. The CDR3 contains 13 residues. Trimming took off 6 bases at V and 5 bases at J, with 13 bases between the two ends.

The genes are TRBV6-5 and TRBJ2-3, with unresolved D. The CDR3 spans 13 residues. Germline lookup yields CDR1 MNHEY and CDR2 SVGAGI. V lost 0 bases and J 0 bases, leaving 1 base between the germline ends. CDR3 sequence reads: CASSYSSTDTQYF. DNA of the CDR3: TGTGCCAGCAGTTACTCTAGCACAGATACGCAGTATTTT.

The genes are TRBV10-3 and TRBJ1-6, with a weak D call TRBD1 (6 bases). The CDR3 is 15 residues long. Germline V gene data show CDR1 as ENHRY and CDR2 as SYGVKD. Deletions cut 10 bases from V and 6 bases from J, with 19 bases between. The DNA for the CDR3 is TGTGCCACCGCTAGCAGGACAGCTCTTAATTCACCCCTCCACTTT. It specifies CATASRTALNSPLHF.

The chain recombines TRBV4-1 with TRBJ2-3; a weak D match, TRBD2 (6 bases). V lost 4 bases to trimming and J lost 1 base, with 9 bases between them. Germline V gives CDR1 MGHRA, CDR2 YSYEKL. The CDR3 is 14 residues long. CDR3 sequence reads: CASSRLVGTDTQYF. In nucleotides, the CDR3 is TGCGCCAGCAGCCGACTAGTGGGCACAGATACGCAGTATTTT.

The chain links TRBV12-5 to TRBJ1-2; 9 nucleotides align to TRBD1. The germline CDR1 and CDR2 sequences are LGHNT and FRNRAP. The trim removed 4 bases at V and 8 bases at J, leaving 11 bases unmatched. There are 15 residues in the CDR3. The CDR3 bases are TGTGCTAGTGGTTCATACAGGGGGCCTGCGGGAGGCTACACCTTC. Translation gives CASGSYRGPAGGYTF.

This clone turned up a few times. J is TRBJ2-1 and V is TRBV19, with a tentative D call TRBD1 (6 bases). The CDR3 length is 14 residues. V lost 2 bases and J 4 bases, leaving 9 bases between the germline ends. Germline V gene data show CDR1 as LNHDA and CDR2 as SQIVND (reference sequence). The chain's CDR3 is CASSIWDKYNEQFF. As DNA, the CDR3 is TGTGCCAGTAGTATATGGGACAAATACAATGAGCAGTTCTTC.

This clone was detected once. The chain is built from TRBV10-3 and TRBJ1-5, with D possibly matching TRBD1 (6 bases). V lost 0 bases, J lost 6 bases, and 15 bases lay in between. Germline V gene sequence: CDR1 ENHRY, CDR2 SYGVKD. This CDR3 region has 16 residues. The CDR3 is CAISESGGAPLQPQHF. The CDR3 nucleotides read TGTGCCATCAGTGAGTCGGGGGGGGCGCCCCTTCAGCCCCAGCATTTT.

The chain uses TRBV7-8 and TRBJ1-2, with TRBD1 matching over 8 bases. The CDR3 runs to 15 residues. V was pared by 5 bases and J by 0 bases, with 5 bases of the junction left unmatched. Germline assignment: CDR1 SGHVS and CDR2 FQNEAQ. The DNA of the CDR3 is TGTGCCAGCAGCCCGGACAGGGCCTCTAACTATGGCTACACCTTC. Amino acids: CASSPDRASNYGYTF.

V and J are TRBV14 and TRBJ2-7, with a tentative D call TRBD2 (6 bases). This CDR3 comprises 14 residues. CDR1 SGHDN and CDR2 FVKESK come from the germline V gene. Deletions cut 1 base from V and 2 bases from J, with 9 bases between. CDR3 protein: CASSQGLGTYEQYF. CDR3 sequence (DNA): TGTGCCAGCAGCCAAGGACTAGGGACCTACGAGCAGTACTTC. Variable domain in full (rest from reference TRBV14 and TRBJ2-7): EAGVTQFPSHSVIEKGQTVTLRCDPISGHDNLYWYRRVMGKEIKFLLHFVKESKQDESGMPNNRFLAERTGGTYSTLKVQPAELEDSGVYFCASSQGLGTYEQYFGPGTRLTVT.

This clone showed up just once. V usage is TRBV9 and J usage is TRBJ2-2; a weak D match, TRBD2 (6 bases). CDR3 length equals 15 residues. The V end lost 4 bases, the J end lost 3 bases, and 13 bases lay between the germline ends. Looked up from germline, CDR1 is SGDLS and CDR2 is YYNGEE. CDR3: CASSPRDSYTGELFF. CDR3 DNA sequence: TGTGCCAGCAGCCCCCGGGACTCATACACCGGGGAGCTGTTTTTT. The full variable domain, rest sourced from reference TRBV9 and TRBJ2-2, is DSGVTQTPKHLITATGQRVTLRCSPRSGDLSVYWYQQSLDQGLQFLIQYYNGEERAKGNILERFSAQQFPDLHSELNLSSLELGDSALYFCASSPRDSYTGELFFGEGSRLTVL.

This clone was seen a few times. The chain is built from TRBV10-3 and TRBJ2-7; 7 bases are shared with TRBD2. CDR3 length: 12 residues. The V segment lost 6 bases and the J segment 3 bases; nucleotides outside the gene matches: 2. CDR1 ENHRY and CDR2 SYGVKD come from the germline V gene. CDR3 DNA sequence: TGTGCCATCAGCGGGGGGAGCTACGAGCAGTACTTC. Translation gives CAISGGSYEQYF.

This clone is a singleton in its sample. The gene calls are TRBV5-1 and TRBJ2-7, with D tentatively TRBD1 (6 bases). CDR3 size: 13 residues. Germline assignment: CDR1 SGHRS and CDR2 YFSETQ. The V gene lost 4 bases and the J gene lost 6 bases, with 14 bases spanning the gap. CDR3 residues: CASSKNRQAEQYF. DNA of the CDR3: TGCGCCAGCAGCAAGAATCGACAGGCCGAGCAGTACTTC. The full variable domain, with the rest looked up from reference TRBV5-1 and TRBJ2-7, is KAGVTQTPRYLIKTRGQQVTLSCSPISGHRSVSWYQQTPGQGLQFLFEYFSETQRNKGNFPGRFSGRQFSNSRSEMNVSTLELGDSALYLCASSKNRQAEQYFGPGTRLTVT.

This rearrangement joins TRBV14 to TRBJ2-1, with 7 bases that match TRBD2. The CDR3 runs 16 residues. With 3 bases clipped from V and 0 bases from J, the junction kept 5 bases outside the gene matches. CDR1 SGHDN and CDR2 FVKESK come from the germline V gene. CDR3 in DNA: TGTGCCAGCAGCCAGGGGAGCGGGGTCTCCTACAATGAGCAGTTCTTC. This translates into CASSQGSGVSYNEQFF.

The chain carries TRBV27 and TRBJ2-1; D is tentatively TRBD1 or TRBD2 (6 bases each). Germline loops: CDR1 MNHEY, CDR2 SMNVEV (reference sequence). The V gene lost 2 bases and the J gene lost 0 bases, with 11 bases spanning the gap. The CDR3 contains 16 residues. CDR3 amino acids: CASSLDGGPSYNEQFF. The CDR3 DNA reads TGTGCCAGCAGTTTAGACGGGGGCCCCTCCTACAATGAGCAGTTCTTC.